This passage covers 6 T cell receptor beta chains from one sample sequenced in a study of blood T cell repertoires in COVID-19 (dated by TCRdb to 2020 to 2021). The library was generated by the immunoSEQ multiplex PCR assay. The table was pulled from immuneACCESS by TCRdb, which kept in-frame rearrangements only. Such tables lose some clones; where checked, under half of the loss comes from unresolved V genes, and the rest has no known cause. In this sample the table shows a few hundred thousand clones, about 90% of which occur a single time. In total, the top ten clones hold 0.95% to 1.5% of the sample. The sequenced sample was PBMCs or T cells enriched from blood (not recorded which). These receptors were obtained from a human donor in a cohort exposed to, infected with or recovered from COVID-19 (not recorded which). The donor label of this sample is uncertain.

This clone came up once. This chain links TRBV28 with TRBJ2-7; 7 nucleotides agree with TRBD1. CDR1 and CDR2 from the germline V gene are MDHEN and SYDVKM. This CDR3 region has 16 residues. Losses at the gene ends were 3 bases for V and 7 bases for J; bases not matched to a gene: 15. The CDR3 region is CASSFRRGRGYEEQYF. The CDR3 DNA reads as TGTGCCAGCAGTTTTAGGAGAGGCAGGGGGTACGAGGAGCAGTACTTC. The entire variable domain, with the rest obtained from reference TRBV28 and TRBJ2-7, is as follows: DVKVTQSSRYLVKRTGEKVFLECVQDMDHENMFWYRQDPGLGLRLIYFSYDVKMKEKGDIPEGYSVSREKKERFSLILESASTNQTSMYLCASSFRRGRGYEEQYFGPGTRLTVT.

This chain connects TRBV5-1 to TRBJ2-5, with 13 bases aligning to TRBD2. The CDR3 runs to 16 residues. CDR1 and CDR2 (germline): SGHRS, YFSETQ. The V segment lost 0 bases and the J segment 4 bases; nucleotides outside the gene matches: 3. CDR3: CASSLAGTSGAETQYF. As DNA, the CDR3 is TGCGCCAGCAGCTTGGCCGGGACTAGCGGGGCAGAGACCCAGTACTTC.

This chain uses TRBV7-9 with TRBJ2-7; D gene ambiguous. The germline V gene has CDR1 SEHNR and CDR2 FQNEAQ (reference sequence). V lost 1 base and J 2 bases, leaving 9 bases between the germline ends. This CDR3 comprises 14 residues. The CDR3 loop is CASSLDNTAYEQYF. The CDR3 nucleotides are TGTGCCAGCAGCTTAGATAACACAGCCTACGAGCAGTACTTC.

This rearrangement joins TRBV19 to TRBJ2-1; 7 nucleotides line up with TRBD2. Per the germline V gene, CDR1 is LNHDA and CDR2 is SQIVND (reference sequence). V shed 3 bases, J shed 4 bases, and the junction held 3 bases outside the gene matches. There are 14 residues in the CDR3. The CDR3 is CASSIVGGYNEQFF. In nucleotides, the CDR3 is TGTGCCAGTAGTATCGTCGGGGGGTACAATGAGCAGTTCTTC.

This clone was seen once. The rearrangement joins TRBV25-1 to TRBJ2-1; possible D gene TRBD2, 6 bases. The V end lost 3 bases, the J end lost 6 bases, and 12 bases lay between the germline ends. This CDR3 has 14 residues. Per germline, CDR1 MGHDK and CDR2 SYGVNS. The CDR3 reads CASSEGGPVNEQFF. CDR3 nucleotide sequence: TGTGCCAGCAGTGAGGGGGGTCCAGTCAATGAGCAGTTCTTC.

The chain carries TRBV2 and TRBJ2-5; the D gene is possibly TRBD1 (6 bases). The CDR3 has 14 residues. CDR1 SNHLY and CDR2 FYNNEI come from the germline V gene. Trimming left V 7 bases short and J 0 bases short, with 12 bases between. The CDR3 DNA follows: TGTGCCAGCATTTGGACAGCGTACCAAGAGACCCAGTACTTC. This encodes CASIWTAYQETQYF. Looking up the rest from reference TRBV2 and TRBJ2-5 gives the full variable domain: EPEVTQTPSHQVTQMGQEVILRCVPISNHLYFYWYRQILGQKVEFLVSFYNNEISEKSEIFDDQFSVERPDGSNFTLKIRSTKLEDSAMYFCASIWTAYQETQYFGPGTRLLVL.